The next 29 T cell receptor beta chains were all read from a single sample in a study of long-term antiretroviral therapy in people with HIV. The immunoSEQ assay was v3.0, run at survey level. Sequenced by immunoSEQ multiplex PCR; TCRdb stores in-frame clones only, minus some. The sample records approximately 26,000 clones, about 87% being singletons. The material sequenced was unsorted PBMCs, taken 1.8 years after starting antiretroviral therapy. The receptors stem from a young woman with HIV.

The chain has TRBV7-2 and TRBJ1-3; D not resolved. This CDR3 is built from 14 residues. CDR1 is SGHTA and CDR2 is FQGNSA in the germline V gene. The V and J ends lost 1 base and 2 bases respectively, with 6 bases between them. The chain's CDR3 is CASSLERTGNTIYF. CDR3 DNA: TGTGCCAGCAGCTTAGAGAGAACTGGAAACACCATATATTTT.

This clone was observed a few times. V and J are TRBV2 and TRBJ1-1, with 7 bases that match TRBD1. CDR1 and CDR2 from the germline V gene are SNHLY and FYNNEI. The CDR3 consists of 14 residues. The V segment lost 7 bases and the J segment 0 bases; nucleotides outside the gene matches: 5. The DNA for the CDR3 is TGTGCCAGCATTGAGACAGGGCTGAACACTGAAGCTTTCTTT. Translating gives CASIETGLNTEAFF.

The V gene is TRBV28, the J gene TRBJ1-5, with a weak D call TRBD1 (5 bases). CDR3 length: 14 amino acids. The V gene's germline CDR1 is MDHEN and CDR2 SYDVKM. The ends were cut back, 6 bases at V and 5 bases at J, with 14 bases in the middle. The CDR3: CASRELGADQPQHF. In DNA, the CDR3 is TGTGCCAGCAGAGAGTTAGGGGCTGATCAGCCCCAGCATTTT.

The chain employs TRBV6-1 and TRBJ2-1; 11 positions agree with TRBD2. Unmatched junction bases numbered 2, after V lost 6 bases and J lost 10 bases. Germline V gene lookup returns CDR1 MNHNS and CDR2 SASEGT. The CDR3 sequence is 12 residues long. CDR3 residues: CASRRLAGEQFF. The CDR3 bases are TGTGCCAGCAGACGACTAGCGGGGGAGCAGTTCTTC.

The chain recombines TRBV19 with TRBJ2-3; tentatively, D is TRBD1 (5 bases). Trimming cost V 3 bases and J 3 bases, with 7 bases left between them. The CDR3 loop spans 13 amino acids. The V gene's germline CDR1 is LNHDA and CDR2 SQIVND (reference sequence). Written as DNA, the CDR3 is TGTGCCAGTAGTATCCAGGGTACAGATACGCAGTATTTT. As protein: CASSIQGTDTQYF.

The V gene is TRBV12-2, the J gene TRBJ2-7; the table's D call, TRBD1, was not checked against the DNA. TRBV12-2 is termed a pseudogene. This CDR3 is built from 14 residues. The CDR3 DNA is TGTGCAAGTCGGTCAAAAACAGGGGCCTACGAGCAGTACTTC. Translating gives CASRSKTGAYEQYF.

The V and J genes are TRBV6-1 and TRBJ1-2; TRBD1 matches at 9 bases. Germline trimming cut 8 bases from V and 5 bases from J; bases unmatched to any gene: 6. Looked up from germline, CDR1 is MNHNS and CDR2 is SASEGT. This CDR3 comprises 13 residues. As DNA, the CDR3 is TGTGCCAGCCGGGACAGGGACCCTTATGGCTACACCTTC. Translated, it gives CASRDRDPYGYTF.

This clone was seen a single time. The CDR3: CASSNSGGERFF. The DNA for the CDR3 is TGCGCCAGCAGTAATAGCGGAGGAGAGAGGTTCTTC. This chain connects TRBV10-1 to TRBJ2-1, with D perhaps matching TRBD2 (6 bases). The CDR3 consists of 12 residues. Trimming removed 5 bases from V and 15 bases from J, with 17 bases in between. The germline gives CDR1 WNHNN, CDR2 SYGVQD (reference sequence).

To note about this clone: Other nucleotide sequences from this sample produce the same CDR3. The chain joins TRBV4-2 to TRBJ1-3, with 7 positions matching TRBD1. The V and J ends lost 3 bases and 0 bases, in that order; junction bases with no gene match: 8. Germline CDR1 and CDR2: LGHNA and YNFKEQ. The CDR3 extends over 17 amino acids. The CDR3 spells CASSQTTGVLSGNTIYF. CDR3 nucleotide sequence: TGTGCCAGCAGCCAGACAACAGGGGTTCTCTCTGGAAACACCATATATTTT.

The chain has TRBV9 and TRBJ2-3; D not certain. This CDR3 is built from 14 residues. V gave up 0 bases and J gave up 6 bases, with 11 bases separating them. In germline, CDR1 is SGDLS, CDR2 YYNGEE. CDR3 DNA: TGTGCCAGCAGCGTAGGGGCTCCCTTGGATACGCAGTATTTT. It specifies CASSVGAPLDTQYF.

The chain couples TRBV11-2 to TRBJ2-7, with 11 bases fitting TRBD2. J gave up 3 bases and V 6 bases, and 4 bases lay outside the gene matches. The CDR3 loop spans 14 amino acids. The germline V gene encodes CDR1 SGHAT and CDR2 FQNNGV. CDR3 sequence reads: CASSFGTSGYEQYF. The CDR3 bases are TGTGCCAGCAGTTTTGGGACTAGCGGCTACGAGCAGTACTTC.

The chain employs TRBV10-1 and TRBJ2-5; D gene ambiguous. The CDR3 extends over 13 amino acids. The ends were cut back, 0 bases at V and 5 bases at J, with 7 bases in the middle. Germline V lookup: CDR1 WNHNN, CDR2 SYGVQD (reference sequence). The CDR3: CASSESGLETQYF. The CDR3, as DNA: TGCGCCAGCAGTGAGTCAGGGCTGGAGACCCAGTACTTC.

In DNA, the CDR3 is TGTGCCAGCACTGAGTTGAGGGTCTATGGCTACACCTTC. This translates into CASTELRVYGYTF. V and J are TRBV6-4 and TRBJ1-2; the D is unclear. The germline V gene encodes CDR1 MRHNA and CDR2 SNTAGT. The CDR3 length is 13 residues. The V end lost 7 bases, the J end lost 4 bases, and 13 bases lay between the germline ends.

This chain joins TRBV11-3 and TRBJ2-1; 8 nucleotides line up with TRBD1. This CDR3 is built from 13 residues. Losses at the gene ends were 7 bases for V and 9 bases for J; bases not matched to a gene: 8. Germline CDR1 and CDR2: SGHNT and YENEEA. CDR3 amino acids: CASKDRGLGEQFF. CDR3 in DNA: TGTGCCAGCAAAGACAGGGGTTTGGGTGAGCAGTTCTTC.

V gene TRBV11-3 combines with J gene TRBJ2-1; 7 bases agree with TRBD2. V was pared by 4 bases and J by 3 bases, with 9 bases of the junction left unmatched. This CDR3 comprises 16 residues. Germline V lookup: CDR1 SGHNT, CDR2 YENEEA. The CDR3 nucleotides read TGTGCCAGCAGCTCTCGGGGGGAGGGGAGCTACAATGAGCAGTTCTTC. It translates to CASSSRGEGSYNEQFF.

In DNA form, the CDR3 reads TGTGCCAGCAGCTCTAGCGGGAGTGGAGCCTACGAGCAGTACTTC. Encoded protein: CASSSSGSGAYEQYF. The rearrangement links TRBV7-8 to TRBJ2-7; 10 bases are a match to TRBD2. The germline V gene encodes CDR1 SGHVS and CDR2 FQNEAQ. V was clipped by 4 bases and J by 2 bases; unmatched bases: 5. The CDR3 has 15 amino acids.

This chain joins TRBV4-3 and TRBJ2-7, with 7 bases lining up with TRBD1. The germline gives CDR1 LGHNA, CDR2 YSLEER. The CDR3 has 16 amino acids. With 4 bases clipped from V and 0 bases from J, the junction kept 9 bases outside the gene matches. CDR3 amino acids: CASSLITGDSSYEQYF. The CDR3 DNA reads as TGCGCCAGCAGCCTAATAACAGGGGATTCCTCCTACGAGCAGTACTTC.

This chain links TRBV9 with TRBJ2-1; D is unresolved. V lost 0 bases and J lost 0, with 10 bases in between. Germline-derived CDR1 and CDR2 are SGDLS and YYNGEE. The CDR3 totals 16 residues. The DNA of the CDR3 is TGTGCCAGCAGCGTAGCCCATTACCCCTCCTACAATGAGCAGTTCTTC. It codes for CASSVAHYPSYNEQFF.

The sample holds one count of this clone. The chain combines TRBV7-8 with TRBJ2-2, with a possible D match to TRBD2 (6 bases). The CDR3 is made up of 15 amino acids. The V end was cut by 4 bases, the J end by 1 base, with 10 bases between. The germline CDR1 and CDR2 sequences are SGHVS and FQNEAQ. CDR3 amino acids: CASSSWRENTGELFF. As DNA, the CDR3 is TGTGCCAGCAGCTCCTGGCGGGAGAACACCGGGGAGCTGTTTTTT.

By proportion, this clone is medium-sized (0.01 to 0.1%). This chain joins TRBV7-2 and TRBJ2-7; TRBD1 aligns across 8 bases. The J segment lost 3 bases and the V segment lost 3 bases, leaving 7 bases of the junction unmatched. Germline V gene lookup returns CDR1 SGHTA and CDR2 FQGNSA. The CDR3 is 15 amino acids. The chain's CDR3 is CASSFIRDRLYEQYF. The CDR3 DNA sequence: TGTGCCAGCAGCTTTATCCGGGACAGGCTCTACGAGCAGTACTTC.

This clone was seen once. The gene calls are TRBV7-2 and TRBJ1-2; TRBD1 agrees at 8 bases. The CDR3 runs 15 residues. V trimming: 5 bases; J trimming: 2 bases; junction bases outside the gene matches: 7. Germline CDR1 SGHTA, CDR2 FQGNSA. CDR3 nucleotide sequence: TGTGCCAGCAGCCCGGGACAGGCTTACAACTATGGCTACACCTTC. It specifies CASSPGQAYNYGYTF.

J is TRBJ2-2 and V is TRBV19, with D tentatively TRBD1 or TRBD2 (6 bases each). The CDR3 totals 16 residues. From germline, CDR1 is LNHDA and CDR2 SQIVND (reference sequence). V lost 3 bases and J lost 1, with 12 bases in between. The CDR3 coding sequence is TGTGCCAGTAGTATTAAGGGGGGCTTGAACACCGGGGAGCTGTTTTTT. This codes for CASSIKGGLNTGELFF.

The chain recombines TRBV5-1 with TRBJ1-4; perhaps TRBD1 as D (6 bases). Germline lookup yields CDR1 SGHRS and CDR2 YFSETQ. The ends were cut back, 0 bases at V and 5 bases at J, with 11 bases in the middle. The CDR3 has 15 residues. The CDR3: CASSLEGGPNEKLFF. The CDR3 bases are TGCGCCAGCAGCTTGGAAGGGGGGCCGAATGAAAAACTGTTTTTT.

The chain couples TRBV6-1 to TRBJ1-2; tentatively, D is TRBD1 (6 bases). V was trimmed by 4 bases and J by 8 bases, leaving 14 bases between them. The CDR3 spans 13 residues. Germline V gives CDR1 MNHNS, CDR2 SASEGT. The DNA for the CDR3 is TGTGCCAGCAGTGCGACAGGACTGGGCGGCTACACCTTC. Translated, it gives CASSATGLGGYTF.

This clone was picked up one time. The chain has TRBV15 and TRBJ2-5; D possibly corresponds to TRBD1 (5 bases). CDR1 is LNHNV and CDR2 is YYDKDF in the germline V gene (reference sequence). The V and J ends lost 2 bases and 3 bases respectively, with 13 bases between them. The CDR3 spans 15 residues. CDR3 region: CATSRPRQIKETQYF. The CDR3 DNA reads TGTGCCACCAGCAGACCTCGACAGATTAAAGAGACCCAGTACTTC.

The chain links TRBV4-3 to TRBJ2-7, with TRBD2 identical over 12 bases. The CDR3 sequence is 15 residues long. The germline V gene encodes CDR1 LGHNA and CDR2 YSLEER. After removal of 0 bases from V and 6 bases from J, the junction contained 3 bases not matched to a gene. As DNA, the CDR3 is TGCGCCAGCAGCCAAGAAGAGACTAGCGGGAGCGAGCAGTACTTC. Amino acid sequence: CASSQEETSGSEQYF.

The V gene is TRBV5-5, the J gene TRBJ1-5, with D possibly matching TRBD1 (6 bases). The CDR3 is 15 residues long. Trimming shortened V by 1 base and J by 3 bases, and 11 bases separated the two germline ends. The V gene's germline CDR1 is SGHKS and CDR2 YYEKEE (reference sequence). CDR3 residues: CASSLTQGNNQPQHF. The CDR3 DNA follows: TGTGCCAGCAGCTTGACACAGGGTAACAATCAGCCCCAGCATTTT.

In this sample, this clone turned up once. The rearrangement uses TRBV11-2 and TRBJ1-1; D gene ambiguous. The germline CDR1 and CDR2 sequences are SGHAT and FQNNGV. The CDR3 is 17 amino acids. Trimming left V 5 bases short and J 5 bases short, with 24 bases between. For the CDR3, the DNA is TGTGCCAGCAGCCCCGGGTCTCTTAGGAGCCAGCCAACTGAAGCTTTCTTT. This sequence encodes CASSPGSLRSQPTEAFF.

The chain recombines TRBV28 with TRBJ2-3, with 9 bases aligning to TRBD1. Trimming took 6 bases from V and 3 from J; bases not matched to a gene: 7. Germline values: CDR1 MDHEN, CDR2 SYDVKM. This CDR3 has 15 amino acids. The CDR3 loop reads CASSRGQGITDTQYF. CDR3 DNA sequence: TGTGCCAGCAGCCGAGGACAGGGGATAACAGATACGCAGTATTTT.